This is a list of T cell receptor beta chains from one sample in a study of T cells in Graves' hyperthyroidism and ophthalmopathy. Via MiXCR, TCRdb re-called the multiplex PCR reads, giving one row per CDR3 protein. The data contain hundreds of thousands of distinct CDR3 sequences, just over 35% of them seen just once; the ten biggest clones take up around a third. The sample comprised blood. Receptors were obtained from a woman aged 35 to 49 with Graves' hyperthyroidism. Each CDR3 is given without its conserved first and last residue. Each record gives: V gene, D gene, clone size, J gene, CDR3 protein. D genes are given only for firm matches. Clone size, where shown, is once, few, many, or a class for clones that have expanded.

TRBV24-1	.	.	TRBJ2-7	ATSDGLSYEQY
TRBV20-1	.	.	TRBJ2-7	SARDSGRTTYEQY
TRBV29-1	.	few	TRBJ1-1	SVAGGFGITEAF
TRBV4-3	.	many	TRBJ2-5	ASSQDIGGQETQY
TRBV6-1	.	.	TRBJ2-2	GQRVDYTGELF
TRBV24-1	TRBD1	many	TRBJ1-1	ATSSGTVNTEAF
TRBV5-6	TRBD2	few	TRBJ2-5	ASSLLGGRKETQY
TRBV7-2	.	.	TRBJ1-1	ASSLGGRSLNTEAF
TRBV4-3	TRBD1	few	TRBJ1-1	ASSQEGGEWVNTEAF
TRBV2	TRBD1	many	TRBJ1-5	ASTPDRSQPQH
TRBV19	TRBD1	.	TRBJ1-2	ARVGQGDYT
TRBV4-2	.	few	TRBJ2-7	ASSQDRLHEQY
TRBV7-9	TRBD2	many	TRBJ2-2	ASRNGLVLGGELF
TRBV20-1	.	.	TRBJ1-3	SAMGAHTIY
TRBV3-1	.	few	TRBJ2-5	ASSPYGSQETQY
TRBV7-6	.	many	TRBJ1-2	ASSPQGNGYT
TRBV6-5	TRBD1	.	TRBJ1-1	ASSYGGTDQGEAF
TRBV19	TRBD2	.	TRBJ2-2	ASSGGGNTGELF
TRBV7-2	.	.	TRBJ2-7	ASSLQGNSYEQY
TRBV7-9	TRBD1	many	TRBJ1-2	ASSKRTGDYGYT
TRBV2	.	many	TRBJ1-1	ASSEFRSF
TRBV7-2	TRBD1	.	TRBJ1-5	ASSSSLTGGRRRNQPQH